The T cell receptor (beta chain) described here comes from a study of radiotherapy plus CTLA-4 blockade in lung cancer. Turning to the study itself: Around a sixth of patients responded objectively, and about 30% achieved disease control. General study points: Radiotherapy with ipilimumab was followed by blood expansion of tumor-derived clones. Early clonal dynamics of blood T cells, together with interferon-beta, were reported as the best response predictor.

This table comes from immunoSEQ multiplex PCR, and its TCRdb copy is limited to in-frame clones, with some not included. The profile covers about 66,000 clones, with roughly four fifths appearing a single time and less than 5% taken by the ten largest. The sample holds one count of this clone. What it binds is unknown. The CDR3 consists of 13 residues. The ends were cut back, 0 bases at V and 5 bases at J, with 9 bases in the middle. In germline, CDR1 is SGHTS, CDR2 YDEGEE. Sequencing used peripheral blood, obtained from a patient treated with radiotherapy plus ipilimumab. The rearrangement uses TRBV5-8 and TRBJ2-7, with D possibly TRBD1 on 5 matching bases. The clonotype was recovered from a human donor with non-small cell lung cancer who had a partial response to radiotherapy plus ipilimumab. This CDR3 is CASSLVRVHEQYF. DNA of the CDR3: TGTGCCAGCAGCTTGGTCAGGGTCCACGAGCAGTACTTC.